This entry lists 5 T cell receptor beta chains sequenced from one sample in a study of T cells in Graves' hyperthyroidism and ophthalmopathy. Amplification of TCR beta CDR3 regions was performed using RNA transcripts as template. HTBI primers drove first-round RT-PCR of the TCR CDR3. TCRdb re-called the multiplex PCR reads with MiXCR, one entry per CDR3 protein. This table has roughly 700,000 distinct CDR3 sequences, approximately 36% appearing once. The source material was blood. The receptors come from a woman aged 40 to 49 with Graves' hyperthyroidism.

A few counts support this clonotype. The V and J genes are TRBV4-1 and TRBJ1-5, with 9 bases that match TRBD1. Trimming removed 1 base from V and 5 bases from J; junction bases left unmatched: 6. The CDR3 loop spans 16 amino acids. Germline loops: CDR1 MGHRA, CDR2 YSYEKL. Here the CDR3 DNA reads TGCGCCAGCAGCCAAGGGTCGGGACAGGGCTATCAGCCCCAGCATTTT. Translating it yields CASSQGSGQGYQPQHF.

At least ten counts were recorded for this clonotype. V usage is TRBV29-1 and J usage is TRBJ2-5, with TRBD1 matching over 8 bases. The V gene's germline CDR1 is SQVTM and CDR2 ANQGSEA. V gave up 1 base and J gave up 5 bases; unmatched junction bases: 18. CDR3 length: 18 amino acids. The DNA of the CDR3 is TGCAGCGTTGAAGGGGTTACCGGGACAGGAATGACCTGGGAGACCCAGTACTTC. This sequence encodes CSVEGVTGTGMTWETQYF.

Ten or more counts support this clonotype. Mismatch with germline at one junction end may stem from a read error. The chain carries TRBV7-9 and TRBJ2-2, with TRBD2 as a possible D gene (5 bases). Germline V CDR1 and CDR2: SEHNR, FQNEAQ (reference sequence). The CDR3 runs 14 residues. For the CDR3, the DNA is TGTGCTAGCAGCTTGAGGGAGAACACCGGGGAGCTGTTTTTT. Protein sequence: CASSLRENTGELFF. The entire variable domain, with the rest obtained from reference TRBV7-9 and TRBJ2-2, is as follows: DTGVSQNPRHKITKRGQNVTFRCDPISEHNRLYWYRQTLGQGPEFLTYFQNEAQLEKSRLLSDRFSAERPKGSFSTLEIQRTEQGDSAMYLCASSLRENTGELFFGEGSRLTVL.

This clonotype was recorded a few times. This chain uses TRBV27 with TRBJ1-2; D unresolved. Germline V gives CDR1 MNHEY, CDR2 SMNVEV (reference sequence). The CDR3 covers 13 residues. Deletions cut 5 bases from V and 6 bases from J, with 13 bases between. The CDR3 loop is CASSRLSGDGYTF. CDR3 coding DNA: TGTGCCAGCAGTCGGCTGTCCGGAGATGGCTACACCTTC.

About this clonotype: This may be a read error: a much more frequent sequence differs by one nucleotide. The chain employs TRBV5-1 and TRBJ1-1; 7 bases line up with TRBD1. This CDR3 comprises 13 residues. Germline lookup yields CDR1 SGHRS and CDR2 YFSETQ. The CDR3 nucleotides read TGCGCCAGCAGCTTTCAGGGGGACACTGGAGCTTTCTTT. This sequence encodes CASSFQGDTGAFF.